These T cell receptor beta chains were read from a single sample in a study of glioma-infiltrating T cells. TCRdb recomputed calls from the multiplex PCR reads with MiXCR, one row per CDR3 protein. Of 150,000 or so distinct CDR3 sequences listed, around 40% are singletons. Sequencing was performed on glioma tissue, nonneoplastic brain tissue, or PBMCs (not recorded which). Source of these receptors: a human donor with low-grade glioma or glioblastoma, undergoing nonglioma brain surgery, or in good health (not recorded which). Each CDR3 is given with its conserved first and last residue. D genes are given only for firm matches. Some rows mark clone size as missing; the rest say once, few, many or name a class of expanded clone.

d_call,j_call,clone_size,v_call,cdr3_nt,cdr3_aa
-,TRBJ1-1,once,TRBV20-1,TGCAGTGCTAGACCCAGGACAGAGAACACTGAAGCTTTCTTT,CSARPRTENTEAFF
TRBD2,TRBJ2-3,many,TRBV28,TGTGCCAGCAACATAGTCAGCGGGAGAGGAAGGGATACGCAGTATTTT,CASNIVSGRGRDTQYF
-,TRBJ2-1,-,TRBV20-1,TGCAGTGCTACAGGATCATCGCGATGGTCCAATGAGCAGTTCTTC,CSATGSSRWSNEQFF
TRBD1,TRBJ1-4,-,TRBV4-1,TGCGCCAGCAGCCAAGACAGGGGGGATGAAAAACTGTTTTTT,CASSQDRGDEKLFF
TRBD2,TRBJ2-1,-,TRBV20-1,TGCAGCGCTTATGGGGAGGGCGATGAGCAGTTCTTC,CSAYGEGDEQFF
TRBD1,TRBJ1-1,-,TRBV6-1,TGTGCCAGCAGTTCCTCAGGGGGCCCCGAAGCTTTCTTT,CASSSSGGPEAFF
TRBD1,TRBJ2-1,-,TRBV6-5,TGTGCCAGCAGTTCGCGTTTCGGGACAGGGAGCTCCTACAATGAGCAGTTCTTC,CASSSRFGTGSSYNEQFF
-,TRBJ2-1,-,TRBV6-1,TGTGCCAGCAGTACCCGAAAGGATGAGCAGTTCTTC,CASSTRKDEQFF
-,TRBJ2-2,-,TRBV29-1,TGCAGCGTTGAAGATCCAGGCGTAGGCGGGGAGCTGTTTTTT,CSVEDPGVGGELFF
-,TRBJ2-7,-,TRBV7-9,TGTGCCAGCAGCTTAGGGGAACAAGGGCCCTACGAGCAGTACTTC,CASSLGEQGPYEQYF
-,TRBJ2-7,-,TRBV6-2/TRBV6-3,TGTGCCAGCAGTTACTCGCACCTATCCTACGAGCAGTACTTC,CASSYSHLSYEQYF
-,TRBJ1-1,few,TRBV28,TGTGCCAGCAGTTTAGGGGCCGCCGGAGCTTTCTTT,CASSLGAAGAFF
-,TRBJ2-3,few,TRBV7-2,TGTGCCAGCAGCTTGACTGCAGGGGCAGGAGATACGCAGTATTTT,CASSLTAGAGDTQYF
-,TRBJ2-7,medium-sized,TRBV7-2,TGTGCCAGCAGCTTAACCGACGTAGCCTACGAGCAGTACTTC,CASSLTDVAYEQYF
-,TRBJ1-2,-,TRBV11-2,TGTGCCAGCAGCTTTGGGGGGCGCAGCTATGGCTACACCTTC,CASSFGGRSYGYTF
TRBD2,TRBJ2-7,-,TRBV7-2,TGTGCCAGCAGCTTCCGGGGGGTTGGAGAGCAGTACTTC,CASSFRGVGEQYF
-,TRBJ1-1,few,TRBV10-3,TGTGCCTCGCAAACAGGGTACGAGGACACTGAAGCTTTCTTT,CASQTGYEDTEAFF
TRBD1,TRBJ2-7,once,TRBV6-6,TGTGCCATCACAGGCAGGGGGAATTCGTACGAGCAGTACTTC,CAITGRGNSYEQYF
-,TRBJ1-5,-,TRBV2,TGTGCCAGCAGTCTGGAGTATAGCAATCAGCCCCAGGATTTT,CASSLEYSNQPQDF
-,TRBJ2-5,few,TRBV5-1,TGCGCCAGCAGCCAGTACCAAGAGACCCAGTACTTC,CASSQYQETQYF
TRBD1,TRBJ1-2,-,TRBV20-1,TGCAGTGCTAGGGTGACAGGGGGCTATGGCTACACCTTC,CSARVTGGYGYTF
TRBD1,TRBJ1-1,few,TRBV6-1,TGTGCCAGCAGTGAGGACAGGGGCTACACTGAAGCTTTCTTT,CASSEDRGYTEAFF
TRBD1,TRBJ2-4,few,TRBV5-5,TGTGCCAGCAGCAGGAGACAGGGGGCGTTGGCCAAAAACATTCAGTACTTC,CASSRRQGALAKNIQYF
-,TRBJ1-1,few,TRBV15,TGTGCCACCAGCAGAGATCTGGGGGGGAACACTGAAGCTTTCTTT,CATSRDLGGNTEAFF
TRBD1,TRBJ1-2,-,TRBV7-2,TGTGCCAGCAGTCCGGACAGGGGGCAGGGCTACACCTTC,CASSPDRGQGYTF
-,TRBJ2-3,-,TRBV11-1,TGTGCCAGCAGCCCCTTTGAGCAGGCCTCCACAGATACGCAGTATTTT,CASSPFEQASTDTQYF
-,TRBJ2-7,-,TRBV20-1,TGCAGTGCTAGAGATATGGGCTACGAGCAGTACTTC,CSARDMGYEQYF
TRBD1,TRBJ1-2,-,TRBV29-1,TGCAGCGTTGCCCAGGGGGACTATGGCTACACCTTC,CSVAQGDYGYTF
-,TRBJ2-3,-,TRBV24-1,TGTGCCACCAGTGAATGGACAGAGAGCACAGATACGCAGTATTTT,CATSEWTESTDTQYF
-,TRBJ2-4,-,TRBV7-2,TGTGCCAGCAGCTTAAGTCATTCAAACATTCAGTACTTC,CASSLSHSNIQYF
-,TRBJ2-3,few,TRBV7-2,TGTGCCAGCAGCGCCGAGGGACTAGATACGCAGTATTTT,CASSAEGLDTQYF
-,TRBJ2-5,many,TRBV27,TGTGCCAGCAGTTTGGGAGCGTTAGAGACCCAGTACTTC,CASSLGALETQYF
-,TRBJ2-7,-,TRBV20-1,TGCGGTGCTCCCCGTCTCGGTAGCTACGAGCAGTACTTC,CGAPRLGSYEQYF
-,TRBJ2-7,-,TRBV20-1,TGCAGTGCTAACCTAGTGGGGTCCTACGAGCAGTACTTC,CSANLVGSYEQYF
-,TRBJ2-7,few,TRBV28,TGTGCCAGCAGTTTAAGGCCCTACGAGCAGTACTTC,CASSLRPYEQYF
TRBD2,TRBJ2-3,-,TRBV10-3,TGTGCCATCAGGCGGGAGGGGACAGATACGCAGTATTTT,CAIRREGTDTQYF
-,TRBJ2-1,few,TRBV12-3/TRBV12-4,TGTGCCAGCAGTTTATGGGTCAGGAGCTCCTACAATGAGCAGTTCTTC,CASSLWVRSSYNEQFF
-,TRBJ1-1,-,TRBV19,TGTGCCAGTACTAAAGATGGGAACACTGAAGCTTTCTTT,CASTKDGNTEAFF
-,TRBJ1-5,few,TRBV4-3,TGCGCCAGCAGCCAAGATTACCCGACACTTCAGCCCCAGCATTTT,CASSQDYPTLQPQHF
TRBD2,TRBJ2-3,-,TRBV7-8,TGTGCCAGCAGCGTCCAGACTAGCGGGAGCACAGATACGCAGTATTTT,CASSVQTSGSTDTQYF
-,TRBJ2-7,many,TRBV6-1,TGTGCCAGCAGTAATCAGGGAAGGCGCTCATACTTC,CASSNQGRRSYF
TRBD1,TRBJ2-1,few,TRBV20-1,TGCAGTGCCTCTCAGGACAGGGGGTCCTACAATGAGCAGTTCTTC,CSASQDRGSYNEQFF
-,TRBJ2-1,-,TRBV4-1,TGCGCCAGCAGCCAAGAGATACGAAAATCGTACAATGAGCAGTTCTTC,CASSQEIRKSYNEQFF
-,TRBJ2-1,many,TRBV6-1,TGTGCCAGCAGTGAATCGGAGCAAGGCAAGCAGTTCTTC,CASSESEQGKQFF